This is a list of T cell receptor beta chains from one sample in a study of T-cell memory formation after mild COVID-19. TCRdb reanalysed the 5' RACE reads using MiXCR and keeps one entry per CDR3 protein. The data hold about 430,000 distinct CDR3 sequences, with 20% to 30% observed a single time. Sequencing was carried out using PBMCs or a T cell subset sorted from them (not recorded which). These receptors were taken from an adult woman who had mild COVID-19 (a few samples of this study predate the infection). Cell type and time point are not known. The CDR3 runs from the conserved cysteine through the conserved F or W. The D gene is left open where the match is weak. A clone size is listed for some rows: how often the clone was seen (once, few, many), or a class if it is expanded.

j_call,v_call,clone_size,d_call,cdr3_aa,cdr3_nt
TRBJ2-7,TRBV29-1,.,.,CSVDGGEPYEQYF,TGCAGCGTTGACGGCGGGGAACCCTACGAGCAGTACTTC
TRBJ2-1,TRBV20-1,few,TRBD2,CSARQLAGAHHEDEQFF,TGCAGTGCTAGACAGCTAGCGGGGGCCCACCACGAGGATGAGCAGTTCTTC
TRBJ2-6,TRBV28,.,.,CASRSQEAGANVLTF,TGTGCCAGCAGGTCACAGGAGGCTGGGGCCAACGTCCTGACTTTC
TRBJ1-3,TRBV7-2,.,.,CASSFLGPGNTIYF,TGTGCCAGCAGCTTCTTGGGCCCTGGAAACACCATATATTTT
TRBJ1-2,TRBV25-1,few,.,CASSEFGGGYGYTF,TGTGCCAGCAGTGAATTCGGGGGAGGGTATGGCTACACCTTC
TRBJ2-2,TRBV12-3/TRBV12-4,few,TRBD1,CASSRTDRGYPGELFF,TGTGCCAGCAGTCGCACAGACAGGGGGTACCCCGGGGAGCTGTTTTTT
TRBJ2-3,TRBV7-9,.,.,CASSGGTQYF,TGTGCCAGCAGCGGGGGTACGCAGTATTTT
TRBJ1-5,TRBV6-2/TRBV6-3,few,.,CATTIGTSSQPQHF,TGTGCCACCACGATCGGGACTTCGAGTCAGCCCCAGCATTTT
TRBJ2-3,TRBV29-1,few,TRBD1,CSVEGQHTDTQYF,TGCAGCGTTGAGGGACAGCACACAGATACGCAGTATTTT
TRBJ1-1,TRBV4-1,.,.,CASHGPSDTEAFF,TGCGCCAGCCATGGTCCTTCGGACACTGAAGCTTTCTTT
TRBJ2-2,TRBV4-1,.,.,CASSQTFRAAGNTGELFF,TGCGCCAGCAGCCAAACCTTTCGTGCAGCCGGTAACACCGGGGAGCTGTTTTTT
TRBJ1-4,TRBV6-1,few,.,CASSGLGTGFEKLFF,TGTGCCAGCAGTGGCCTCGGGACCGGTTTCGAAAAACTGTTTTTT
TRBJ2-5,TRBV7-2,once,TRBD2,CASSLLGGDQETQYF,TGTGCCAGCAGCTTATTGGGGGGGGACCAAGAGACCCAGTACTTC
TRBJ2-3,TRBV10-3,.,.,CAIEVQGTDTQYF,TGTGCCATCGAGGTACAGGGAACAGATACGCAGTATTTT
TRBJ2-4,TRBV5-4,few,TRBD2,CASSWGLGNIQYF,TGTGCCAGCAGCTGGGGACTAGGAAACATTCAGTACTTC
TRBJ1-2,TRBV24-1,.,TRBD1,CATSEQGGDGYTF,TGTGCCACCAGTGAACAGGGGGGTGACGGCTACACCTTC
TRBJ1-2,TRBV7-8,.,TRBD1,CASSTSTGSYGYTF,TGTGCCAGCAGCACCTCGACAGGGAGCTATGGCTACACCTTC
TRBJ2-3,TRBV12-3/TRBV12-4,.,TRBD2,CASSAPSGASTDTQYF,TGTGCCAGCAGTGCACCTAGCGGGGCTAGCACAGATACGCAGTATTTT
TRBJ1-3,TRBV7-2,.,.,CASRTAGNTIYF,TGTGCCAGCAGGACAGCTGGAAACACCATATATTTT
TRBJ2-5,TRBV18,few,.,CASSPPLVYQETQYF,TGTGCCAGCTCACCACCCCTCGTTTACCAAGAGACCCAGTACTTC
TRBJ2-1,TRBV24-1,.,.,CATSDPGASSYNEQFF,TGTGCCACCAGTGATCCGGGGGCGAGCTCCTACAATGAGCAGTTCTTC
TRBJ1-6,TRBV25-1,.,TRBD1,CASSEHRGPPLHF,TGTGCCAGCAGTGAACACAGGGGGCCTCCCCTCCACTTT
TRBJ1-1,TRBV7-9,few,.,CASSLDGGPTRIGEAFF,TGTGCCAGCAGCTTAGATGGGGGGCCAACTCGAATCGGGGAAGCTTTCTTT
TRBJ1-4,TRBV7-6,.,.,CASSFEINEKLFF,TGTGCCAGCAGCTTCGAGATTAATGAAAAACTGTTTTTT
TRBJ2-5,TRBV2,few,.,CASSEGTSYYF,TGTGCCAGCAGTGAAGGGACTTCCTACTACTTC
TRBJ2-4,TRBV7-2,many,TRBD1,CASSLDRTPLAKNIQYF,TGTGCCAGCAGCTTGGACAGGACCCCACTAGCCAAAAACATTCAGTACTTC
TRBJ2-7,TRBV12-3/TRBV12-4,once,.,CASSLGPFRAYEQYF,TGTGCCAGCAGCCTAGGGCCCTTTCGGGCCTACGAGCAGTACTTC
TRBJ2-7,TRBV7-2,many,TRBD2,CASSLDGLAVYEQYF,TGTGCCAGCAGCTTAGATGGACTAGCGGTATACGAGCAGTACTTC
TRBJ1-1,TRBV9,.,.,CASSGGGVRLNTEAFF,TGTGCCAGCAGCGGGGGGGGCGTCAGACTAAACACTGAAGCTTTCTTT
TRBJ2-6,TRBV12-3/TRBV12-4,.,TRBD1,CASSFYLGGAGPGANVLTF,TGTGCCAGCAGTTTCTATTTAGGGGGCGCGGGCCCAGGGGCCAACGTCCTGACTTTC
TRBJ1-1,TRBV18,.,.,CASSLQVTEAFF,TGTGCCAGCTCACTCCAGGTTACTGAAGCTTTCTTT
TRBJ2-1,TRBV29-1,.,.,CSVVSGSRGNEQFF,TGCAGCGTTGTGTCGGGTTCTAGGGGCAATGAGCAGTTCTTC
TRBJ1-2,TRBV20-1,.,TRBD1,CSARGTGGRGYTF,TGCAGTGCTAGAGGGACAGGGGGCCGAGGCTACACCTTC
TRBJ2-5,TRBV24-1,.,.,CATSDMYQETQYF,TGTGCCACCAGTGATATGTACCAAGAGACCCAGTACTTC
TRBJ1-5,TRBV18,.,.,CASSESPGNQPQHF,TGTGCCAGCTCTGAATCGCCCGGAAATCAGCCCCAGCATTTT
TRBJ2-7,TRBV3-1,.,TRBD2,CASSQDRTSGVYEQYF,TGTGCCAGCAGCCAAGATCGAACTAGCGGGGTCTACGAGCAGTACTTC
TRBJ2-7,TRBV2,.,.,CASRGVGLGYEQYF,TGTGCCAGCAGAGGAGTGGGGCTTGGCTACGAGCAGTACTTC
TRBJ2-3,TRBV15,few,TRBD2,CATSRAGAADTQYF,TGTGCCACCAGCAGGGCGGGAGCGGCAGATACGCAGTATTTT
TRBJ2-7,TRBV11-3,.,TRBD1,CASSLGQKYEQYF,TGTGCCAGCAGCTTGGGACAGAAATACGAGCAGTACTTC
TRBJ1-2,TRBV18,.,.,CASSPGPYRSYGYTF,TGTGCCAGCTCACCAGGTCCTTACAGGTCCTATGGCTACACCTTC
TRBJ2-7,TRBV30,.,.,CGWSAHGYEQYF,TGTGGCTGGAGTGCTCACGGCTACGAGCAGTACTTC
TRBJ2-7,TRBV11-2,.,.,CASSLFPYEQYF,TGTGCCAGCAGCTTATTCCCCTACGAGCAGTACTTC
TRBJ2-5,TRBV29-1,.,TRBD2,CSSPGSGGETQYF,TGCAGCTCGCCCGGTAGCGGGGGGGAGACCCAGTACTTC
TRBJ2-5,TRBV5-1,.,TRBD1,CASSSGTAEVQETQYF,TGCGCCAGCAGCTCAGGGACAGCTGAGGTTCAAGAGACCCAGTACTTC
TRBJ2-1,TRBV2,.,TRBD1,CASSVTGVHEQFF,TGTGCCAGCAGTGTGACAGGGGTCCATGAGCAGTTCTTC
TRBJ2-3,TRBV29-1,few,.,CSVGTVGAADTQYF,TGCAGCGTGGGGACGGTCGGGGCGGCAGATACGCAGTATTTT
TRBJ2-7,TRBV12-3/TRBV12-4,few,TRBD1,CASRGTGGNEQYF,TGTGCCAGCAGAGGGACAGGGGGCAACGAGCAGTACTTC
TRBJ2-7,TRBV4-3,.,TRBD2,CASSQELGSGRSYEQYF,TGCGCCAGCAGCCAAGAATTGGGTAGCGGGAGATCTTACGAGCAGTACTTC
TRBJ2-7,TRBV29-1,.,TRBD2,CSGSTSGRYNEQYF,TGCAGCGGCTCTACTAGCGGGAGATACAACGAGCAGTACTTC
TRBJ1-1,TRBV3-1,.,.,CASSRGSEAFF,TGTGCCAGCAGCCGAGGAAGTGAAGCTTTCTTT
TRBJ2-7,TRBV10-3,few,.,CAIRDSEQYF,TGTGCCATCAGGGACTCCGAGCAGTACTTC
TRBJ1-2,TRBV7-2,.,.,CASSQSLTGINYGYTF,TGTGCCAGCAGCCAGTCCCTGACGGGGATAAACTATGGCTACACCTTC
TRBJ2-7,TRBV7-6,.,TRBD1,CASSLGQGSKEQYF,TGTGCCAGCAGCTTAGGACAGGGAAGTAAGGAGCAGTACTTC
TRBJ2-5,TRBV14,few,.,CASSRDQVETQYF,TGTGCCAGCAGCCGAGACCAAGTCGAGACCCAGTACTTC
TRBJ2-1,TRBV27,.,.,CASTQYNEQFF,TGTGCCAGCACCCAGTACAATGAGCAGTTCTTC
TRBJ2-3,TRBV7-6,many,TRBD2,CASSYLVWTSGSSTDTQYF,TGTGCCAGCAGCTACCTGGTGTGGACTAGCGGGAGTTCAACAGATACGCAGTATTTT
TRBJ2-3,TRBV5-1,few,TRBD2,CASSLGTSELTDTQYF,TGCGCCAGCAGCTTGGGGACTAGCGAGCTCACAGATACGCAGTATTTT
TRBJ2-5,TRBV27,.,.,CASSLYPQETQYF,TGTGCCAGCAGTTTATACCCGCAAGAGACCCAGTACTTC
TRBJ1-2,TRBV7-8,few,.,CASSHPTPIQGFGYTF,TGTGCCAGCAGCCACCCGACCCCGATACAGGGTTTTGGCTACACCTTC
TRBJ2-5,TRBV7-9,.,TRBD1,CASSWAGGVQETQYF,TGTGCCAGCAGCTGGGCAGGGGGTGTTCAAGAGACCCAGTACTTC